This is a list of T cell receptor beta chains from one sample in a study of T cell responses to AZD1222 COVID-19 vaccine. The method was immunoSEQ multiplex PCR; TCRdb's version includes in-frame clones alone and lacks a portion of them. The table has fewer than 110,000 clones, approximately 90% seen once. The sample in question was peripheral blood, obtained 28 days after the second AZD1222 dose. The receptors were gathered from an adult who received the AZD1222 COVID-19 vaccine. The CDR3 runs from the conserved cysteine through the conserved F or W. The D gene is left open where the match is weak. Some rows have no size entry. The others give once, few or many, or a class for an expanded clone.

D | J | size | V | DNA | CDR3
. | TRBJ1-2 | . | TRBV6-5 | TGTGCCAGCACCCTTCCCGGACAGTCGCCCTATGGCTACACCTTC | CASTLPGQSPYGYTF
. | TRBJ2-1 | . | TRBV20-1 | TGCAGTGCTAGGGCGGATGAGCAGTTCTTC | CSARADEQFF
. | TRBJ1-1 | . | TRBV11-1 | TGTGCCAGCAGCTTAACAGGGCGGACTGAAGCTTTCTTT | CASSLTGRTEAFF
TRBD1 | TRBJ2-2 | . | TRBV2 | TGTGCCAGCAGTCCGGACAGGGCGACCACCGGGGAGCTGTTTTTT | CASSPDRATTGELFF
. | TRBJ2-7 | . | TRBV19 | TGTGCCGGAACGCGGGGCCTCCACGAGCAGTACTTC | CAGTRGLHEQYF
. | TRBJ2-7 | . | TRBV5-6 | TGTGCCAGCAGCGCGGATTACGAGCAGTACTTC | CASSADYEQYF
TRBD1 | TRBJ1-3 | . | TRBV11-2 | TGTGCCAGCAGCTTAAGAGGGGGCAAGGGAAACACCATATATTTT | CASSLRGGKGNTIYF
TRBD2 | TRBJ2-7 | . | TRBV5-1 | TGCGCCAGCACCAGCGGGGGTAGAAGCTACGAGCAGTACTTC | CASTSGGRSYEQYF
. | TRBJ2-1 | . | TRBV7-9 | TGTGCCAGCAGTAAACTTGTGGATGAGCAGTTCTTC | CASSKLVDEQFF
. | TRBJ1-5 | . | TRBV6-1 | TGTGCCAGCAGTGAAGCGCCGGGTGGGCTTCAGCCCCAGCATTTT | CASSEAPGGLQPQHF
TRBD2 | TRBJ2-1 | . | TRBV9 | TGTGCCAGCAGCGTAGTCGGCGGGGGGGAGCAGTTCTTC | CASSVVGGGEQFF
TRBD2 | TRBJ2-4 | . | TRBV28 | TGTGCCAGCAGTTTACTGACGGGGGGAGCCAAAAACATTCAGTACTTC | CASSLLTGGAKNIQYF
. | TRBJ2-7 | . | TRBV14 | TGTGCCAGCAGCCAAGAACGGTGGGCGCAGTACTTC | CASSQERWAQYF
TRBD1 | TRBJ1-3 | . | TRBV9 | TGTGCCAGCAGCGCCCGTACAGGGGTGACTGGAAACACCATATATTTT | CASSARTGVTGNTIYF
. | TRBJ1-6 | . | TRBV7-2 | TGTGCCAGCAGGTCCGGGACACTCTATAATTCACCCCTCCACTTT | CASRSGTLYNSPLHF
. | TRBJ1-1 | . | TRBV3-1/TRBV3-2 | TGTGCCAGCAAGCACAGCGGGGGAAGGTCTGAAGCTTTCTTT | CASKHSGGRSEAFF
. | TRBJ1-5 | . | TRBV10-3 | TGTGCCATCAGTGACGGGACACCCAATCAGCCCCAGCATTTT | CAISDGTPNQPQHF
. | TRBJ1-2 | . | TRBV19 | TGTGCCAGTAGTAAGCTAACAGGGACCTCGACGGGAGGCTACACCTTC | CASSKLTGTSTGGYTF
. | TRBJ2-1 | . | TRBV19 | TGTGCCAGTAGCCCCGGGTCATCCTACAATGAGCAGTTCTTC | CASSPGSSYNEQFF
TRBD2 | TRBJ2-7 | . | TRBV6-5 | TGTGCCAGCAGTTACTTATCTAGCGGGAGCTACGAGCAGTACTTC | CASSYLSSGSYEQYF
. | TRBJ1-1 | . | TRBV30 | TGTGCCTGGAGTGGTCCGGGGGCTGAAGCTTTCTTT | CAWSGPGAEAFF
. | TRBJ2-2 | once | TRBV11-3 | TGTGCCAGCAGCTTAGAGGCGGTGGGGGAGCTGTTTTTT | CASSLEAVGELFF
. | TRBJ2-4 | . | TRBV3-1/TRBV3-2 | TGTGCCAGCAGCCAAGATGATAGGGGAAACATTCAGTACTTC | CASSQDDRGNIQYF
TRBD1 | TRBJ1-1 | many | TRBV9 | TGTGCCAGCAGCTCCCGACAGGGTTGGGTTTTCTTT | CASSSRQGWVFF
. | TRBJ1-1 | once | TRBV19 | TGTGCCAGCACCTTTAGTTCTGAAGCTTTCTTT | CASTFSSEAFF
. | TRBJ1-2 | . | TRBV21-1 | TGTGCCAGCAGTATTGGGGATTTCAACTATGGCTACACCTTC | CASSIGDFNYGYTF
. | TRBJ2-7 | . | TRBV7-2 | TGTGCCAGCACCCTGGAAGGGGGGCCCCTTCAGGGCGTATACTTC | CASTLEGGPLQGVYF
TRBD1 | TRBJ1-6 | . | TRBV30 | TGTGCTTGGGACAGGGGCTATAATTCACCCCTCCACTTT | CAWDRGYNSPLHF
. | TRBJ1-6 | few | TRBV5-4 | TGTGCCAGCAGCTTGGACCCGAAATGGGGACAAGGGAGTTCACCCCTCCACTTT | CASSLDPKWGQGSSPLHF
. | TRBJ1-1 | . | TRBV18 | TGTGCCAGCTCACCACCCGGGGGGGGTCGGGGGACTGAAGCTTTCTTT | CASSPPGGGRGTEAFF
. | TRBJ2-1 | . | TRBV7-9 | TGTGCCAGCAGCCGGGACCAACTAGGGTCGTTCTTC | CASSRDQLGSFF
TRBD1 | TRBJ2-7 | . | TRBV9 | TGTGCCAGCAGCGTAGGGACAGGGGACGGGTACGAGCAGTACTTC | CASSVGTGDGYEQYF
. | TRBJ2-3 | . | TRBV7-2 | TGTGCCAGCAGCTTGGCCGACAGGTCCCTCACAGATACGCAGTATTTT | CASSLADRSLTDTQYF
. | TRBJ1-2 | . | TRBV29-1 | TGCAGCGTTGAAGGGGGGAGGGGGAACTATGGCTACACCTTC | CSVEGGRGNYGYTF
TRBD1 | TRBJ2-7 | . | TRBV19 | TGTGCCAGTAGTTCTCCCGGGACAGGAAGGTACGAGCAGTACTTC | CASSSPGTGRYEQYF